This T cell receptor (beta chain) was profiled in a study of blood T cell repertoires in COVID-19 (dated by TCRdb to 2018 to 2021). Study-level background: Samples from collaborators originated in the United States, Italy and Spain and spanned both the acute and convalescent phases of COVID-19. Where available, HLA class I and class II types were taken from metadata supplied by the sample provider and were not determined by assay-based typing. The repertoires were made available in a free public database intended to serve as a resource for research on the immune response to SARS-CoV-2. The samples were drawn from two sources: the first 160 participants of the ongoing ImmuneRACE study, and fewer than 1,500 subjects contributed by 6 global collaborators. The material from the prospective study consisted of cDNA or gDNA derived from T cells, B-cell-depleted T cells, or PBMCs. The dataset comprised deeply sampled blood TCRbeta repertoires from subjects exposed to, actively infected with, or recovered from COVID-19. Sample metadata almost always included a de-identified subject ID, COVID-19 status, age in years and sex. Paper-wide results and their limitations: How much clinical and demographic metadata was included differed by source and by participant, and the metadata was provided uncurated.

Each collaborating institution followed its own protocols to collect whole blood in K2EDTA tubes. For TCRbeta analysis, collaborators shipped samples as frozen whole blood, isolated PBMCs, or DNA extracted from either of those sample types. TCRbeta CDR3 regions were amplified from genomic DNA by means of the immunoSEQ Assay, a bias-controlled multiplex PCR. On the authors' methods: Within the assay, amplification of reference gene primers was used to estimate how many nucleated cells each sample contained. To quantify the absolute abundance of each unique TCRbeta CDR3 rearrangement, sequence reads were collapsed and filtered. Productive Simpson clonality was computed per sample as the square root of Simpson's diversity index over productive rearrangements. TCRdb took this table from immuneACCESS and kept in-frame rearrangements with V and J called. Such tables lack part of the clones; where checked against another copy, unresolved V genes explain under half of the gap, and the rest is unexplained. V, J and clone size are those of that table, while D and trimming were read from the DNA. This sample has 220,000 or so clones in its table, and approximately 82% of those were observed once. Under 2% of the sample lies in the top ten.

With regard to this clone: What this receptor recognizes is not known. No base quality values were provided; no much bigger clone lies one nucleotide off.

This TCR was recovered from a woman aged 80 or older with acute or convalescent COVID-19. Specimen: peripheral blood.

The CDR3 here reads CASSMARFYEQFF. The DNA reads TGTGCCAGTAGTATGGCCAGGTTTTATGAGCAGTTCTTC. This sequence uses TRBV19 and TRBJ2-1; the D gene assignment is ambiguous. Trimming at the junction amounts to 3 bases on V and 8 bases on J, and the germline ends lie 11 bases apart. The CDR3, cysteine through phenylalanine, is 13 amino acids long. Kept here is only the CDR3 DNA, which spans 39 bases and is read in frame from base 1. CDR1 LNHDA and CDR2 SQIVND are derived from the germline V gene (reference sequence).